Below are 23 T cell receptor beta chains sequenced from a single sample in a study of cytomegalovirus exposure and HLA in healthy donors. The PCR had 60 Vbeta and 13 Jbeta primers. The method was immunoSEQ multiplex PCR; TCRdb's version includes in-frame clones alone and lacks a portion of them. This sample has some 100,000 clones, with roughly four fifths found just once. Sequences were obtained from PBMCs. These receptors came from a male donor in good health and CMV-seropositive.

V gene TRBV13 combines with J gene TRBJ2-7; D remains ambiguous. The CDR3 length is 13 residues. Trimming took off 9 bases at V and 0 bases at J, with 12 bases between the two ends. CDR1 and CDR2 from the germline V gene are PRHDT and FYEKMQ (reference sequence). The CDR3 sequence is CASERGSSYEQYF. DNA for the CDR3: TGTGCCAGTGAGAGAGGAAGCTCCTACGAGCAGTACTTC.

CDR3 residues: CASSTQGEQYGYTF. CDR3 sequence (DNA): TGCGCCAGCAGCACACAGGGGGAGCAGTATGGCTACACCTTC. This chain uses TRBV5-1 with TRBJ1-2; 8 bases align to TRBD1. V trimming: 4 bases; J trimming: 5 bases; junction bases outside the gene matches: 7. The length of the CDR3 is 14 residues. Germline V CDR1 and CDR2: SGHRS, YFSETQ.

The chain joins TRBV30 to TRBJ2-3; 9 bases align to TRBD2. V was pared by 2 bases and J by 4 bases, with 1 base of the junction left unmatched. Germline-derived CDR1 and CDR2 are GTSNPN and SVGIG (reference sequence). This CDR3 has 13 residues. This CDR3 reads CAWSTSGPDTQYF. CDR3 in DNA: TGTGCCTGGAGTACTAGCGGGCCAGATACGCAGTATTTT.

This clone was recorded only once. The chain couples TRBV6-6 to TRBJ2-1, with 8 bases that match TRBD2. CDR1 MNHNY and CDR2 SVGAGI come from the germline V gene (reference sequence). The V segment lost 8 bases and the J segment 7 bases; nucleotides outside the gene matches: 7. The CDR3 is 13 residues long. Here the CDR3 reads CASAGGNTNEQFF. Written as DNA, the CDR3 is TGTGCCAGCGCGGGGGGTAATACGAATGAGCAGTTCTTC.

The chain uses TRBV11-3 and TRBJ2-1; 12 nucleotides line up with TRBD2. The germline V gene has CDR1 SGHNT and CDR2 YENEEA. The CDR3 contains 15 residues. The junction had 8 bases not matched to a gene; V was cut back by 5 bases and J by 9 bases. CDR3 amino acids: CASSPSGGALGEQFF. In DNA, the CDR3 is TGTGCCAGCAGCCCTAGCGGGGGGGCTCTTGGTGAGCAGTTCTTC.

The J gene is TRBJ2-2, the V gene TRBV5-4; maybe TRBD1 (5 bases). CDR3 length: 15 residues. V was cut by 1 base and J by 8 bases, with 15 bases left in between. Germline values: CDR1 SGHNT, CDR2 YYREEE (reference sequence). The DNA for the CDR3 is TGTGCCAGCAGCTTGTTAGTTGGGGCAGAGGGGGAGCTGTTTTTT. Residues: CASSLLVGAEGELFF.

This clone was seen a handful of times. The J gene is TRBJ2-3, the V gene TRBV5-6, with D possibly TRBD2 on 5 matching bases. This CDR3 region has 12 residues. The V and J ends lost 7 bases and 6 bases respectively, with 12 bases between them. CDR1 SGHDT and CDR2 YYEEEE come from the germline V gene. CDR3 loop: CASGGLEDTQYF. DNA for the CDR3: TGTGCCAGCGGTGGACTTGAGGATACGCAGTATTTT.

This chain links TRBV29-1 with TRBJ1-1; D is possibly TRBD1 (5 bases). With 4 bases removed from V and 1 base from J, the gap between germline ends came to 10 bases. The CDR3 is made up of 13 amino acids. Germline V lookup: CDR1 SQVTM, CDR2 ANQGSEA. CDR3: CSVGVTANTEAFF. As DNA, the CDR3 is TGCAGCGTTGGTGTGACAGCGAACACTGAAGCTTTCTTT.

The chain uses TRBV25-1 and TRBJ2-2; D possibly corresponds to TRBD1 (6 bases). V dropped 2 bases and J dropped 3 bases, with 7 bases sitting between them. Germline V lookup: CDR1 MGHDK, CDR2 SYGVNS. This CDR3 has 14 amino acids. DNA for the CDR3: TGTGCCAGCAGTGAAAACAGGGACACCGGGGAGCTGTTTTTT. This gives the protein CASSENRDTGELFF.

V gene TRBV25-1 combines with J gene TRBJ2-7, with a weak D call TRBD2 (5 bases). CDR1 is MGHDK and CDR2 is SYGVNS in the germline V gene. This CDR3 is built from 16 residues. V lost 2 bases and J lost 3, with 17 bases in between. Written as DNA, the CDR3 is TGTGCCAGCAGTGAACCCGGACTCGGCGGATTCTACGAGCAGTACTTC. Translation: CASSEPGLGGFYEQYF.

In DNA form, the CDR3 reads TGTGCCAGCAGCGTGGGGGGGGGTCCGTATGGCTACACCTTC. Encoded protein: CASSVGGGPYGYTF. V is TRBV9 and J is TRBJ1-2, with D perhaps matching TRBD1 (5 bases). CDR3 length: 14 amino acids. V dropped 2 bases and J dropped 5 bases, with 13 bases sitting between them. The V gene's germline CDR1 is SGDLS and CDR2 YYNGEE.

The V call is TRBV10-3, the J call TRBJ2-1; no definite D call. The V end was cut by 7 bases, the J end by 6 bases, with 19 bases between. This CDR3 contains 15 residues. From germline, CDR1 is ENHRY and CDR2 SYGVKD. CDR3 loop: CAINPSGARPNEQFF. The DNA of the CDR3 is TGTGCCATCAACCCCTCCGGTGCTAGGCCCAATGAGCAGTTCTTC.

V gene TRBV7-9 combines with J gene TRBJ1-5; 7 bases match TRBD1. The CDR3 runs 17 residues. Germline V gives CDR1 SEHNR, CDR2 FQNEAQ (reference sequence). J was trimmed by 2 bases and V by 6 bases; bases with no gene match: 13. In nucleotides, the CDR3 is TGTGCCAGCAGTCGCTCGATCCCAGGGGGTCGCAATCAGCCCCAGCATTTT. Its translation: CASSRSIPGGRNQPQHF.

The V and J genes are TRBV6-4 and TRBJ1-6; the D gene is possibly TRBD1 (6 bases). This CDR3 region has 14 residues. Trimming left V 5 bases short and J 9 bases short, with 14 bases between. The germline CDR1 and CDR2 sequences are MRHNA and SNTAGT. The chain's CDR3 is CASSNRGGTSPLHF. The DNA of the CDR3 is TGTGCCAGCAGTAACCGAGGGGGAACTTCACCCCTCCACTTT.

The count of this clone is one. The V call is TRBV5-1, the J call TRBJ1-4; D might be TRBD1 (5 bases). There are 12 residues in the CDR3. The V end was cut by 5 bases, the J end by 7 bases, with 9 bases between. CDR1 SGHRS and CDR2 YFSETQ come from the germline V gene. CDR3 loop: CASRRGTEKLFF. In DNA, the CDR3 is TGCGCCAGCAGAAGGGGCACTGAAAAACTGTTTTTT.

This clone was detected a few times. The chain has TRBV5-6 and TRBJ2-7; 8 positions agree with TRBD1. V trimming: 4 bases; J trimming: 0 bases; junction bases outside the gene matches: 3. This CDR3 has 14 amino acids. Germline V gene lookup returns CDR1 SGHDT and CDR2 YYEEEE. The CDR3 protein is CASSVTGDSYEQYF. The DNA of the CDR3 is TGTGCCAGCAGCGTGACAGGGGACTCCTACGAGCAGTACTTC.

Of note for this clone: Other nucleotide sequences from this sample produce the same CDR3. The V and J genes are TRBV7-6 and TRBJ1-6, with 8 nucleotides matching TRBD1. This CDR3 spans 14 amino acids. Germline assignment: CDR1 SGHVS and CDR2 FNYEAQ. The junction had 2 bases not matched to a gene; V was cut back by 4 bases and J by 6 bases. DNA of the CDR3: TGTGCCAGCAGCTCAGACAGGGGTAATTCACCCCTCCACTTT. Translation: CASSSDRGNSPLHF.

The J gene is TRBJ1-1, the V gene TRBV7-8, with 7 bases fitting TRBD1. CDR1 and CDR2 from the germline V gene are SGHVS and FQNEAQ. The CDR3 runs 14 residues. The V segment lost 1 base and the J segment 3 bases; nucleotides outside the gene matches: 2. CDR3 DNA: TGTGCCAGCAGCTTAGGTGGGACAGACACTGAAGCTTTCTTT. As protein: CASSLGGTDTEAFF.

The V gene is TRBV5-4, the J gene TRBJ2-7; 7 bases line up with TRBD1. The V and J ends lost 6 bases and 7 bases, in that order; junction bases with no gene match: 7. This CDR3 is 12 amino acids long. In germline, CDR1 is SGHNT, CDR2 YYREEE (reference sequence). CDR3 in DNA: TGTGCCAGCACTCAGGGGGAAGGGGAGCAGTACTTC. Translating gives CASTQGEGEQYF.

The chain combines TRBV7-2 with TRBJ2-3, with TRBD1 as a possible D gene (6 bases). Germline V gene sequence: CDR1 SGHTA, CDR2 FQGNSA. This CDR3 comprises 13 residues. V lost 3 bases to trimming and J lost 3 bases, with 7 bases between them. The CDR3 DNA reads as TGTGCCAGCAGCTTGGACAGAACAGATACGCAGTATTTT. It translates to CASSLDRTDTQYF.

The rearrangement uses TRBV5-1 and TRBJ2-2, with 11 nucleotides matching TRBD2. Germline V lookup: CDR1 SGHRS, CDR2 YFSETQ. V dropped 5 bases and J dropped 3; count of bases not matched to a gene: 3. The CDR3 consists of 15 residues. The CDR3 protein is CASRELAGDTGELFF. The CDR3 DNA reads as TGCGCCAGCAGGGAACTAGCGGGGGACACCGGGGAGCTGTTTTTT.

This chain connects TRBV6-1 to TRBJ2-7, with TRBD1 identical over 9 bases. This CDR3 has 14 amino acids. CDR1 is MNHNS, CDR2 SASEGT, per germline. With V trimmed by 4 bases and J by 7 bases, 8 bases remained unmatched. CDR3 in DNA: TGTGCCAGCAGTGGAAGGGACAGGGTAATGGAGCAGTACTTC. Translated, it gives CASSGRDRVMEQYF.

The chain couples TRBV4-1 to TRBJ1-4, with a weak D call TRBD1 (6 bases). The CDR3 runs 16 residues. Trimming removed 0 bases from V and 0 bases from J, with 8 bases in between. CDR1 is MGHRA and CDR2 is YSYEKL in the germline V gene. The CDR3 nucleotides read TGCGCCAGCAGCCAAGAGGACAGCGCAACTAATGAAAAACTGTTTTTT. Amino acids: CASSQEDSATNEKLFF.